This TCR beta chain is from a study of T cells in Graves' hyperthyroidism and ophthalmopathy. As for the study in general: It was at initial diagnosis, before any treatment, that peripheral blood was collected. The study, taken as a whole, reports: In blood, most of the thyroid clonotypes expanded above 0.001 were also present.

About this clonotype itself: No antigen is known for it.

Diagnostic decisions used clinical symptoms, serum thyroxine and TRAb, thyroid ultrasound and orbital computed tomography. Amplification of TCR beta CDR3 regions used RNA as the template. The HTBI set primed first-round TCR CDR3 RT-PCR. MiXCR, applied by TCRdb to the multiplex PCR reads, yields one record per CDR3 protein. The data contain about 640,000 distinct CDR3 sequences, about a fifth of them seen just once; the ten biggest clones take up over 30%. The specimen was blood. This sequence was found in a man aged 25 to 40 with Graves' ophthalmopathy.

This CDR3 reads CATSVYNEQFF. As DNA, the CDR3 is TGTGCCACCAGCGTGTACAATGAGCAGTTCTTC. The chain carries TRBV24-1 and TRBJ2-1; no reliable D call. The V gene's germline CDR1 is KGHDR and CDR2 SFDVKD. CDR3 length: 11 residues. V gave up 7 bases and J gave up 4 bases, with 4 bases separating them.